The 6 T cell receptor beta chains below all came from one sample that was sequenced in a study of cytomegalovirus exposure and HLA in healthy donors. Amplification used 60 Vbeta primers and 13 Jbeta primers. Clones were sequenced by immunoSEQ multiplex PCR, and TCRdb holds only the in-frame ones, with some missing. The sample lists around 130,000 clones, 60% to 80% occurring once. The sample comprised PBMCs. The receptors stem from a woman aged 55-69 years in good health and CMV-seropositive.

The sample holds a few counts of this clone. The chain couples TRBV14 to TRBJ2-5, with 7 nucleotides matching TRBD1. Germline trimming cut 2 bases from V and 7 bases from J; bases unmatched to any gene: 7. CDR1 SGHDN and CDR2 FVKESK come from the germline V gene. The CDR3 has 14 residues. CDR3 region: CASSQRQGVRTQYF. The CDR3 DNA sequence: TGTGCCAGCAGCCAACGCCAGGGGGTGAGGACCCAGTACTTC.

This chain links TRBV19 with TRBJ1-2; TRBD1 might be the D (6 bases). Trimming pared 7 bases from V and 11 bases from J, leaving 20 bases between. Germline loops: CDR1 LNHDA, CDR2 SQIVND (reference sequence). The CDR3 length is 13 residues. CDR3 in amino acids: CASNTYQGIEYTF. CDR3 DNA: TGTGCCAGTAATACTTATCAGGGGATCGAGTACACCTTC.

This clone was seen only a few times. The V call is TRBV5-1, the J call TRBJ1-4, with D perhaps TRBD1 (5 bases). V lost 7 bases to trimming and J lost 5 bases, with 15 bases between them. CDR1 is SGHRS and CDR2 is YFSETQ in the germline V gene. CDR3 length: 14 amino acids. Written as DNA, the CDR3 is TGCGCCAGCTCCAGCGTGCGGGACAATGAAAAACTGTTTTTT. Amino acid sequence: CASSSVRDNEKLFF.

This rearrangement joins TRBV5-1 to TRBJ2-7, with TRBD1 matching 9 bases. Germline V gives CDR1 SGHRS, CDR2 YFSETQ. This CDR3 has 16 residues. V lost 0 bases and J lost 9; bases outside the gene matches: 13. The CDR3 reads CASSLAGQGSYDGQYF. The DNA for the CDR3 is TGCGCCAGCAGCTTGGCTGGACAGGGGTCTTACGATGGGCAGTACTTC.

The table lists this clone with a few counts. This chain joins TRBV5-8 and TRBJ2-1; 9 nucleotides agree with TRBD2. With 4 bases clipped from V and 13 bases from J, the junction kept 6 bases outside the gene matches. The CDR3 length is 12 residues. Looked up from germline, CDR1 is SGHTS and CDR2 is YDEGEE. CDR3 sequence (DNA): TGTGCCAGCAGCCGCGGGGGGGCGGAACAGTTCTTC. Translating it yields CASSRGGAEQFF. Filled out from reference TRBV5-8 and TRBJ2-1, the complete variable domain reads EAGVTQSPTHLIKTRGQQATLRCSPISGHTSVYWYQQALGLGLQFLLWYDEGEERNRGNFPPRFSGRQFPNYSSELNVNALELEDSALYLCASSRGGAEQFFGPGTRLTVL.

The chain combines TRBV27 with TRBJ1-1; tentatively, D is TRBD1 (5 bases). V was trimmed by 0 bases and J by 4 bases, leaving 9 bases between them. Germline V gene sequence: CDR1 MNHEY, CDR2 SMNVEV (reference sequence). The CDR3 consists of 14 residues. The DNA for the CDR3 is TGTGCCAGCAGTTTATCGCCAGGGATCACTGAAGCTTTCTTT. It encodes CASSLSPGITEAFF.